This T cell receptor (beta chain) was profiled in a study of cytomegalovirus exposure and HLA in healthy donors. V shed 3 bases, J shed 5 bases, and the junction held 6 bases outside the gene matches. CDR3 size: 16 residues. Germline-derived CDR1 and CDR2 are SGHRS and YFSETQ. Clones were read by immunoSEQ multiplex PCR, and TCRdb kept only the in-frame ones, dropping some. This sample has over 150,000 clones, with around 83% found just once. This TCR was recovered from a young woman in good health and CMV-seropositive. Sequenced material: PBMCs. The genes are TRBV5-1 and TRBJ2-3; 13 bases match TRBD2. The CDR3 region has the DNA TGCGCCAGCAGCTCCGGACTAGCGGGAGTAGGAGATACGCAGTATTTT. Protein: CASSSGLAGVGDTQYF. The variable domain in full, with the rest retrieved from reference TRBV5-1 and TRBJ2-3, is KAGVTQTPRYLIKTRGQQVTLSCSPISGHRSVSWYQQTPGQGLQFLFEYFSETQRNKGNFPGRFSGRQFSNSRSEMNVSTLELGDSALYLCASSSGLAGVGDTQYFGPGTRLTVL.